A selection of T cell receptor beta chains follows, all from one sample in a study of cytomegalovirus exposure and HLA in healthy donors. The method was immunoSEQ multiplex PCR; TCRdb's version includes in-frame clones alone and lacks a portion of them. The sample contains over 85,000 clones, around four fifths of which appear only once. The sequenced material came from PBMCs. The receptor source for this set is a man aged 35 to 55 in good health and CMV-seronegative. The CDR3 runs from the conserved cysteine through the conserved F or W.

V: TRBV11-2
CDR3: CASSLGLAGEFSYEQYF

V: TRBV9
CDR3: CASSALFGRGGGNTIYF

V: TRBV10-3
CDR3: CAISVEQVQETQYF

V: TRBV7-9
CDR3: CASTPEGRGNSPLHF

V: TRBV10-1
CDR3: CASSPSGNFYEQYF

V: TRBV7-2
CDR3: CASSRGTSEKLFF

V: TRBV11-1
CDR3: CASAWEDSPIEQYF

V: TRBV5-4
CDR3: CASSPRTGGRTDTQYF

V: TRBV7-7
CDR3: CASSLAVKETQYF

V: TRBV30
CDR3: CAWSRDRGNQPQHF

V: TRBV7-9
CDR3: CASSPDREVSPLHF

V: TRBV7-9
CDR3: CASSLHRGRSYNEQFF

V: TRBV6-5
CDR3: CASINTGRAEAFF

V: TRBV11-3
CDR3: CASSDLYNEQFF

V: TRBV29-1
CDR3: CSVPGISPGQPQHF

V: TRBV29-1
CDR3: CSVEDLEAGLYEQYF

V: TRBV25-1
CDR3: CASSDTGQNFYEQYF

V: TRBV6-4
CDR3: CASTADRGTEAFF

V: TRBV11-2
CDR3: CASSSRNSRQGVSYEQYF

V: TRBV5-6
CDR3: CASSSLGQGVAQETQYF

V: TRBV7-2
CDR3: CASSLVAGGTGDTQYF

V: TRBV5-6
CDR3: CASSSGGGGSYEQYF

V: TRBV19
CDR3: CASSSLTNTGELFF

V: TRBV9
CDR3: CASSSQGARAFF

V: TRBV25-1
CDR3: CASSEDRNTEAFF

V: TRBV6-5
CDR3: CASSYERQGKAFF

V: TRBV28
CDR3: CASSFQGTYEQYF

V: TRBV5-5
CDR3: CASSLVGRSYEQYF

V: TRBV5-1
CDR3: CASSLVGPQNTEAFF

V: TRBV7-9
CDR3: CASSPHLAYNEQFF

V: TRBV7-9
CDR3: CASSSSAHGGETQYF

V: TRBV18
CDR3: CASSRKGETQYF

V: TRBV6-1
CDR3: CASSRVYLGSEAFF

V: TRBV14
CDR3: CASSHLGGSNTGELFF

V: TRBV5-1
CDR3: CASFRGAEAFF

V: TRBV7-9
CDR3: CSSSLASGVRTEAFF

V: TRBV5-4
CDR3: CASSRRTGSSRETQYF

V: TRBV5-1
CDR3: CASSSRGTANYEQYF

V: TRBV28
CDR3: CASSLPTGSSNQPQHF

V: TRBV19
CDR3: CASSISGTGAETQYF

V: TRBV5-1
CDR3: CASSFRSTTDTQYF

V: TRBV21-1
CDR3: CASSNLGQGNEETQYF

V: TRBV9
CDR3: CASSPQRGINYGYTF

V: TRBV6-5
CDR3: CASSYSGVTEAFF

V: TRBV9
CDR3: CASSVGGGAKNIQYF

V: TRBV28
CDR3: CASSLLNWGRTSDQETQYF

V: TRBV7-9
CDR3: CASSNDRVGWTGELFF

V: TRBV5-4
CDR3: CASSYGGSNEQYF

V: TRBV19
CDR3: CASSRVAGGYNEQFF